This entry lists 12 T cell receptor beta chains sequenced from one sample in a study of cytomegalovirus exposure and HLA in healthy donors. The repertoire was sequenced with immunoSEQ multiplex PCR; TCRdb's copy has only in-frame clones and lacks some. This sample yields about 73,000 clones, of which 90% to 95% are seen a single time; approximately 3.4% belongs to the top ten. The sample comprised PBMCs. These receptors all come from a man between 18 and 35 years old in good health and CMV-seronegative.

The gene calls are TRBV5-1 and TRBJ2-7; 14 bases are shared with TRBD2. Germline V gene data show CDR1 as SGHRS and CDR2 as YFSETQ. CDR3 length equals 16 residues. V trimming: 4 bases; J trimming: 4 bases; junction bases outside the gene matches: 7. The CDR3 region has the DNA TGCGCCAGCAGCCCGGGACTAGCGGGGGCCGTGTACGAGCAGTACTTC. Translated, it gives CASSPGLAGAVYEQYF.

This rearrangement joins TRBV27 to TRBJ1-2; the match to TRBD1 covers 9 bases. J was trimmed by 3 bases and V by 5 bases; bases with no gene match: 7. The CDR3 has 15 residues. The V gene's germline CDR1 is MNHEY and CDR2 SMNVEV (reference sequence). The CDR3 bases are TGTGCCAGCAGTACTAGACAGGGGGATTACTATGGCTACACCTTC. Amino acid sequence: CASSTRQGDYYGYTF.

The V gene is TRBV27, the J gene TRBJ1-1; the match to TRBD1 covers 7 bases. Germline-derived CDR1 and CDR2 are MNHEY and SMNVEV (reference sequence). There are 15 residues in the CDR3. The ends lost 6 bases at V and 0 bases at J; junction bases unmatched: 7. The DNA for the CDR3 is TGTGCCAGCAGCCCGGGGACAGCCCTGAACACTGAAGCTTTCTTT. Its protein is CASSPGTALNTEAFF.

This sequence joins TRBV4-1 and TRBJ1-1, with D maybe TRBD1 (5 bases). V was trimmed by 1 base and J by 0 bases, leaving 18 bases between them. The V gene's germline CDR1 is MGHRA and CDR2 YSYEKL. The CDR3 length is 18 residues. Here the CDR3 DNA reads TGCGCCAGCAGCCAAGTTGACAGCAAGGGCCATCTGAACACTGAAGCTTTCTTT. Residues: CASSQVDSKGHLNTEAFF.

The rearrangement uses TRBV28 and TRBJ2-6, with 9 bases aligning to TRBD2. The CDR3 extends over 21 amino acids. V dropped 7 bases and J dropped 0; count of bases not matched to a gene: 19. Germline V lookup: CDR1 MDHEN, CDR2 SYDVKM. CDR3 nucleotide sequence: TGTGCCAGCACCGATTATATCGGGATAGCGGGGGTTCGCTCTGGGGCCAACGTCCTGACTTTC. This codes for CASTDYIGIAGVRSGANVLTF.

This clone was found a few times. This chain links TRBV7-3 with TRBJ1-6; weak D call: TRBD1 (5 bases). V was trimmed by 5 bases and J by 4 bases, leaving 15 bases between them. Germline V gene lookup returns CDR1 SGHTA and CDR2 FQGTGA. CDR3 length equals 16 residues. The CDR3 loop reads CASSGGGRRYNSPLHF. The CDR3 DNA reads TGTGCCAGCAGCGGGGGGGGGAGAAGGTATAATTCACCCCTCCACTTT.

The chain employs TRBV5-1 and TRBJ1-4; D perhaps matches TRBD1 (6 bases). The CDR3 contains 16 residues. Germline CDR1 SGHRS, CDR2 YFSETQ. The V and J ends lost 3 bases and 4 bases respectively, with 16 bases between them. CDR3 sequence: CASSYTGSQVNEKLFF. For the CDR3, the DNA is TGCGCCAGCAGCTATACAGGGAGCCAAGTTAATGAAAAACTGTTTTTT.

CDR3 nucleotide sequence: TGTGCCAGCAGCTTGGCCGTAAAGGGGTCGGGAGTTACGGCTTTCTTT. Residues: CASSLAVKGSGVTAFF. This rearrangement joins TRBV5-4 to TRBJ1-1; maybe TRBD1 (5 bases). The CDR3 is 16 amino acids. The V gene's germline CDR1 is SGHNT and CDR2 YYREEE (reference sequence). V dropped 0 bases and J dropped 11 bases, with 23 bases sitting between them.

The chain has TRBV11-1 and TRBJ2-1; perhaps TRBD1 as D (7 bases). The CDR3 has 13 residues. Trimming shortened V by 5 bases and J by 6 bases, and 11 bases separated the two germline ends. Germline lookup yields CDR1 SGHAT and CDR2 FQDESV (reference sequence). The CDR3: CASSPGGPNEQFF. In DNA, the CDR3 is TGTGCCAGCAGCCCAGGGGGGCCCAATGAGCAGTTCTTC.

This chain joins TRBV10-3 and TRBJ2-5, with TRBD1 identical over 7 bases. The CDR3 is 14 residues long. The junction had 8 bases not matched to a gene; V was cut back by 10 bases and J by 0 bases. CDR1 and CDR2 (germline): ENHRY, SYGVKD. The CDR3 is CATRTGLYQETQYF. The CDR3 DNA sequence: TGTGCCACGAGGACAGGTTTGTACCAAGAGACCCAGTACTTC.

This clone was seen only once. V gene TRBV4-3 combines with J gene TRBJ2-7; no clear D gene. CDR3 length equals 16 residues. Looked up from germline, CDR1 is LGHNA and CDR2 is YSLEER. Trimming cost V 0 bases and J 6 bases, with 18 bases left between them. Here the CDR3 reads CASSQDLGPPAGEQYF. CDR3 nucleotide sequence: TGCGCCAGCAGCCAAGACCTAGGCCCGCCAGCTGGCGAGCAGTACTTC.

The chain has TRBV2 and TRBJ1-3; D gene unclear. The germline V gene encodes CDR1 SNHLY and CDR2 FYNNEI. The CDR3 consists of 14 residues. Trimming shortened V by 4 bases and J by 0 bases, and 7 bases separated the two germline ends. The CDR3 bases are TGTGCCAGCAGTGCCGCGGTCTCTGGAAACACCATATATTTT. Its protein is CASSAAVSGNTIYF.